The following is a T cell receptor (beta chain) sequence with its context. The data stem from a study of blood T cell repertoires in COVID-19. Study-level background: The United States, Italy and Spain supplied acute and convalescent COVID-19 samples. The analysed material was cDNA or gDNA that came from T cells, B-cell-depleted T cells, or PBMCs.

Per the original methods: Counts of nucleated cells, estimated from reference gene primer amplification, were obtained. The repertoire was sequenced with immunoSEQ multiplex PCR; TCRdb's copy has only in-frame clones and lacks some. V, J and clone size were drawn from that table, and D and trimming were deduced from the DNA. Of 25,000 to 30,000 clones listed, over 75% are singletons. With 1 base removed from V and 8 bases from J, the gap between germline ends came to 18 bases. Germline loops: CDR1 MNHNS, CDR2 SASEGT. This CDR3 has 17 residues. The sample consisted of peripheral blood. The chain carries TRBV6-1 and TRBJ1-6, with D possibly TRBD1 on 6 matching bases. The source is a man aged 45-65 years with active or convalescent COVID-19. The CDR3 nucleotides are TGTGCCAGCAGTGAAGAGGGGGTGGGAATCCGCCATTCACCCCTCCACTTT. It codes for CASSEEGVGIRHSPLHF.